What follows describes a single T cell receptor (beta chain). The antigen is undetermined. The sample belongs to a study of shared clonotypes between healthy human individuals. Terminally differentiated effector memory CD45RA+ cells were excluded by CCR7 positive selection of CD45RO-negative cells. The CDR3 runs to 12 residues. Trimming left V 8 bases short and J 4 bases short, with 11 bases between. Per germline, CDR1 MNHNS and CDR2 SASEGT. Here immunoSEQ multiplex PCR was the method, and the copy in TCRdb shows in-frame clones only, minus some. The table has more than 2 million clones, about 95% seen once. Findings and caveats of the study: Clonotype sharing among donors, it was expected, would be affected by sequencing depth. Naive subsets, compared against memory subsets, generally had larger estimated richness values. Non-shared clonotypes were found to have lower generation probabilities than the clonotypes that were shared by all four of the sorted-subset donors.

The chain carries TRBV6-1 and TRBJ1-2; D might be TRBD1 (5 bases). The sequenced sample was naive CD8+ T cells sorted from blood. This sequence originates from a man aged 18 to 35 in good health. CDR3 amino acids: CASRDGGYGYTF. CDR3 coding DNA: TGTGCCAGCCGGGACGGAGGCTATGGCTACACCTTC.